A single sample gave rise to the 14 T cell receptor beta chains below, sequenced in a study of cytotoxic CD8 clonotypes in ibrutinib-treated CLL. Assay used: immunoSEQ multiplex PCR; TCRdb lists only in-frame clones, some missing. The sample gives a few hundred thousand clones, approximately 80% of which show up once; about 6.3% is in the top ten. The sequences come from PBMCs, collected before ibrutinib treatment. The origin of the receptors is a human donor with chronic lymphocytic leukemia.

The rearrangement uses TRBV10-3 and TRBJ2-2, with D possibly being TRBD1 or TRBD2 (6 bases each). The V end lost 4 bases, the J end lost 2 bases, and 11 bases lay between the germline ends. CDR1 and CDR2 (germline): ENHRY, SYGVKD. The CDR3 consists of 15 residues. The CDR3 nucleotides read TGTGCCATCAGTGTAGGAGGGGGAAACACCGGGGAGCTGTTTTTT. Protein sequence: CAISVGGGNTGELFF.

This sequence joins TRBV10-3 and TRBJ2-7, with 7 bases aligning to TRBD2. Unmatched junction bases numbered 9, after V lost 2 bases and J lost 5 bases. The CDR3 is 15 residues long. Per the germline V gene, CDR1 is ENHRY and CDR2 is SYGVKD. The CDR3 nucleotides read TGTGCCATCAGTGAGGCTAGCGGTGAGAATGACGAGCAGTACTTC. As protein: CAISEASGENDEQYF.

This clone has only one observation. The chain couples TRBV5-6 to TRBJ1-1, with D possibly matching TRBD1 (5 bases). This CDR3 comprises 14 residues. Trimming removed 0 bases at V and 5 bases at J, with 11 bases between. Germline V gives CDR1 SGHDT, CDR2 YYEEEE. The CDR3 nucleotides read TGTGCCAGCAGCTTGGTTCTTGCAGGGACTGAAGCTTTCTTT. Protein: CASSLVLAGTEAFF.

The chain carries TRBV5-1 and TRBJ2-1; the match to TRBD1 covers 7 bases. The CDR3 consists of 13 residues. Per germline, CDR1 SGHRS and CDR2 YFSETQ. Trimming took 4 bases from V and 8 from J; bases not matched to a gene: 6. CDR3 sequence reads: CASSVTGSDEQFF. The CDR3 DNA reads TGCGCCAGCAGCGTGACAGGGTCGGATGAGCAGTTCTTC.

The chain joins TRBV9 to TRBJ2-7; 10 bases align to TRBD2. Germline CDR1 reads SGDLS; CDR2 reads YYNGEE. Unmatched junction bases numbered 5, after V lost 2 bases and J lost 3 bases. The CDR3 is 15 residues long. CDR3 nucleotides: TGTGCCAGCAGCGTGTTTGCTAGCGGGGGCTACGAGCAGTACTTC. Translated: CASSVFASGGYEQYF.

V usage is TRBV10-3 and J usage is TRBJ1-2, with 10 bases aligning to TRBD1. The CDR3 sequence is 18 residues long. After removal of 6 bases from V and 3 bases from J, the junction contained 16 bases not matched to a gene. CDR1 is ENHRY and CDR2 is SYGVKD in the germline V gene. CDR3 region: CAISEDRGSVSGDYGYTF. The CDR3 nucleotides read TGTGCCATCAGCGAGGACAGGGGGAGCGTCTCAGGGGACTATGGCTACACCTTC.

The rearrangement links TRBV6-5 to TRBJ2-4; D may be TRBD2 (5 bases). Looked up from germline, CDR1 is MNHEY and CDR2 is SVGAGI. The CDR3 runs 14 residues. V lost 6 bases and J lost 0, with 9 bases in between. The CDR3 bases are TGTGCCAGCAGGGCAGGACTAGCCAAAAACATTCAGTACTTC. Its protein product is CASRAGLAKNIQYF.

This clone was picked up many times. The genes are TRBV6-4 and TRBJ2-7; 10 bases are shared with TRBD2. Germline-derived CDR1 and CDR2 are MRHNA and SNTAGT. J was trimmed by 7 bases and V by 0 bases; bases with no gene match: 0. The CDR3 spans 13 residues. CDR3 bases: TGTGCCAGCAGTGACTCACTAGCGGGAGAGCAGTACTTC. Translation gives CASSDSLAGEQYF.

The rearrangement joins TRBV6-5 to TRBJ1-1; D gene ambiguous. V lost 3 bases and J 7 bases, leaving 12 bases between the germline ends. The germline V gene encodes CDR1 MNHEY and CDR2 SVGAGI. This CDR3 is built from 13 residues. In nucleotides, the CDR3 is TGTGCCAGCAGTTATAACTCGAATCATGAAGCTTTCTTT. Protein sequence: CASSYNSNHEAFF.

In DNA form, the CDR3 reads TGTGCCTGGAGTATTAATTCACCCCTCCACTTT. Translated, it gives CAWSINSPLHF. The chain is built from TRBV30 and TRBJ1-6; no clear D gene. Trimming took 2 bases from V and 6 from J, leaving 2 bases between them. The CDR3 spans 11 residues. Germline loops: CDR1 GTSNPN, CDR2 SVGIG (reference sequence).

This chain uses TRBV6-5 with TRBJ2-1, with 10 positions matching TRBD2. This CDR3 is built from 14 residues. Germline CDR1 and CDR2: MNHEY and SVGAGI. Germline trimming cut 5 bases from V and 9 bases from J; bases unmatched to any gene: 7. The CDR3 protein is CASSSGRAHGEQFF. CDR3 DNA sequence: TGTGCCAGCAGTAGCGGGAGGGCCCATGGTGAGCAGTTCTTC.

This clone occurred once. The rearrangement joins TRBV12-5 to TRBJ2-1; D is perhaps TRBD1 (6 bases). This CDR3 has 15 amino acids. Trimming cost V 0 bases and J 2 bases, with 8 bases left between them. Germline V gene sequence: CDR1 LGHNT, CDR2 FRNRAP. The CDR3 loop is CASGLVQGAYNEQFF. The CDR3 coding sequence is TGTGCTAGTGGTTTGGTACAGGGAGCCTACAATGAGCAGTTCTTC.

Written as DNA, the CDR3 is TGTGCCAGCAGCAGGTGGAAACGGGACTCCTACGAGCAGTACTTC. Translated: CASSRWKRDSYEQYF. The chain carries TRBV21-1 and TRBJ2-7; TRBD2, the D gene given by the table, was not confirmed from the DNA. TRBV21-1 is a recognized pseudogene. The CDR3 length is 15 residues.

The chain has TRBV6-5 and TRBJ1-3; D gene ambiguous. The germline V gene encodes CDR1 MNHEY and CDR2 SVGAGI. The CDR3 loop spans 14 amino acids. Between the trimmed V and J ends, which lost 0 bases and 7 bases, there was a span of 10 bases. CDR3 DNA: TGTGCCAGCAGTTACTCTGGGCAGACGAACACCATATATTTT. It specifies CASSYSGQTNTIYF.